This TCR beta chain was sequenced during a study of T cells in Graves' hyperthyroidism and ophthalmopathy. V lost 3 bases and J lost 6, with 12 bases in between. CDR1 is SGHTA and CDR2 is FQGNSA in the germline V gene. CDR3 size: 14 residues. This clonotype was seen at least ten times. The TCR beta CDR3 regions underwent amplification using RNA transcripts as the source. TCR CDR3 regions were first amplified by RT-PCR with HTBI primers. TCRdb reprocessed the multiplex PCR reads via MiXCR and lists one record per CDR3 protein. The sample consists of 130,000 to 150,000 distinct CDR3 sequences, approximately 20% of them appearing once. Each diagnosis drew on symptoms, thyroxine, TRAb, thyroid ultrasound and orbital computed tomography findings. First hyperthyroidism diagnosis is when the blood sample was obtained, before any ophthalmopathy symptoms.

The sequence was collected from a woman aged 45-65 years with Graves' hyperthyroidism that later progressed to Graves' ophthalmopathy. The chain employs TRBV7-2 and TRBJ1-5; no clear D. The sequenced sample consisted of blood. The CDR3: CASSFLGVSQPQHF. Written as DNA, the CDR3 is TGTGCCAGCAGCTTTCTTGGAGTGTCTCAGCCCCAGCATTTT.